These 21 T cell receptor beta chains share one sample of origin, sequenced in a study of control samples from healthy donors and cancer patients. The data were produced by immunoSEQ multiplex PCR, yet TCRdb's version contains in-frame clones alone and is incomplete. The sample contains approximately 94,000 clones, 86% of which appear only once. The sample consisted of blood. These receptors all stem from a woman aged 45-59 years in good health.

This chain uses TRBV6-5 with TRBJ2-5; 9 bases are a match to TRBD1. V gave up 6 bases and J gave up 5 bases; unmatched junction bases: 4. In germline, CDR1 is MNHEY, CDR2 SVGAGI. The CDR3 runs 13 residues. The CDR3 coding sequence is TGTGCCAGCAGAGGGACAGGGTTCGAGACCCAGTACTTC. This gives the protein CASRGTGFETQYF.

The chain employs TRBV11-2 and TRBJ2-2; D is ambiguous. V was pared by 5 bases and J by 6 bases, with 10 bases between. This CDR3 is 13 amino acids long. Germline lookup yields CDR1 SGHAT and CDR2 FQNNGV. As DNA, the CDR3 is TGTGCCAGCAGCCCTAGTAGGTCCGGGGAGCTGTTTTTT. This codes for CASSPSRSGELFF. The full variable domain, with the rest looked up from reference TRBV11-2 and TRBJ2-2, is EAGVAQSPRYKIIEKRQSVAFWCNPISGHATLYWYQQILGQGPKLLIQFQNNGVVDDSQLPKDRFSAERLKGVDSTLKIQPAKLEDSAVYLCASSPSRSGELFFGEGSRLTVL.

Here the CDR3 DNA reads TGTGCCAGCAGTTCCCGAGGGACGACGGGTGGGAAAGCTTTCTTT. This translates into CASSSRGTTGGKAFF. The chain links TRBV6-5 to TRBJ1-1, with D perhaps matching TRBD1 (5 bases). CDR3 size: 15 residues. Germline V CDR1 and CDR2: MNHEY, SVGAGI. The V end was cut by 4 bases, the J end by 9 bases, with 21 bases between.

The chain recombines TRBV6-2 or TRBV6-3 with TRBJ2-3; D assignment may be TRBD1 or TRBD2 (6 bases each). The length of the CDR3 is 16 residues. Germline lookup yields CDR1 MNHEY and CDR2 SVGEGT. Trimming removed 2 bases from V and 3 bases from J, with 15 bases in between. The CDR3 nucleotides read TGTGCCAGCAGTTACGAGAGGGGGGTTTCGACAGATACGCAGTATTTT. Its protein product is CASSYERGVSTDTQYF.

The rearrangement joins TRBV28 to TRBJ1-2; perhaps TRBD1 as D (5 bases). V was clipped by 1 base and J by 2 bases, with 11 bases between them. The CDR3 totals 15 residues. CDR1 is MDHEN, CDR2 SYDVKM, per germline. The CDR3 reads CASSLLRQWNYGYTF. In DNA form, the CDR3 reads TGTGCCAGCAGTTTATTGAGACAGTGGAACTATGGCTACACCTTC.

The CDR3 sequence is CARSLAITDTQYF. CDR3 nucleotide sequence: TGTGCCAGAAGCTTAGCCATCACAGATACGCAGTATTTT. The J gene is TRBJ2-3, the V gene TRBV5-3; D gene ambiguous. TRBV5-3 is classed as an ORF, of uncertain function. The V end lost 2 bases, the J end lost 2 bases, and 6 bases lay between the germline ends. The CDR3 is made up of 13 amino acids.

CDR3 in DNA: TGTGCCGACGGGGGACAGGGGGGGTATGGCTACACCTTC. Encoded protein: CADGGQGGYGYTF. The V call is TRBV2, the J call TRBJ1-2; TRBD1 matches at 11 bases. CDR3 size: 13 residues. The germline CDR1 and CDR2 sequences are SNHLY and FYNNEI. Trimming cost V 11 bases and J 5 bases; bases outside gene matches: 7.

The gene calls are TRBV6-1 and TRBJ2-7; a possible D gene is TRBD1 (6 bases). CDR3 length: 15 residues. Germline-derived CDR1 and CDR2 are MNHNS and SASEGT. V lost 2 bases, J lost 3 bases, and 14 bases lay in between. CDR3 loop: CASSENPEGDYEQYF. The CDR3 DNA follows: TGTGCCAGCAGTGAAAACCCCGAGGGGGACTACGAGCAGTACTTC.

This clone was seen a single time. V gene TRBV6-6 combines with J gene TRBJ1-3, with D perhaps matching TRBD1 (5 bases). Germline lookup yields CDR1 MNHNY and CDR2 SVGAGI (reference sequence). This CDR3 contains 15 residues. With 7 bases removed from V and 0 bases from J, the gap between germline ends came to 13 bases. The CDR3 loop is CASTSGGSSGNTIYF. DNA of the CDR3: TGTGCCAGCACCTCTGGGGGTAGCTCTGGAAACACCATATATTTT.

This sequence joins TRBV19 and TRBJ1-1; D gene unclear. The CDR3 has 13 amino acids. V lost 7 bases and J lost 4, with 13 bases in between. The germline gives CDR1 LNHDA, CDR2 SQIVND (reference sequence). The CDR3 loop is CASTPGGGTEAFF. The CDR3 nucleotides are TGTGCCAGTACACCCGGAGGTGGCACTGAAGCTTTCTTT.

J is TRBJ2-4 and V is TRBV6-6, with TRBD2 matching over 12 bases. Germline values: CDR1 MNHNY, CDR2 SVGAGI (reference sequence). The V gene end was trimmed by 6 bases and the J gene end by 8 bases; junction bases not matched to a gene: 5. This CDR3 comprises 14 residues. The CDR3 region has the DNA TGTGCCAGCAGGTCTAGCGGGGGGGTTGACATTCAGTACTTC. It is translated as CASRSSGGVDIQYF.

This chain links TRBV11-2 with TRBJ2-1, with D unclear. Germline V gene sequence: CDR1 SGHAT, CDR2 FQNNGV. With 3 bases removed from V and 7 bases from J, the gap between germline ends came to 7 bases. The CDR3 is made up of 12 amino acids. The CDR3 nucleotides read TGTGCCAGCAGCTTCGGTGGGAATGAGCAGTTCTTC. This gives the protein CASSFGGNEQFF.

This clone was picked up a small number of times. The gene calls are TRBV29-1 and TRBJ2-7; D not resolved. Between the trimmed V and J ends, which lost 7 bases and 6 bases, there was a span of 13 bases. CDR1 is SQVTM and CDR2 is ANQGSEA in the germline V gene. This CDR3 spans 11 amino acids. CDR3 residues: CSAYLGFEQYF. The CDR3 bases are TGCAGCGCGTACTTAGGCTTCGAGCAGTACTTC.

The rearrangement joins TRBV7-2 to TRBJ2-5; D call uncertain. CDR3 size: 14 residues. V was clipped by 2 bases and J by 3 bases, with 10 bases between them. Germline loops: CDR1 SGHTA, CDR2 FQGNSA. The CDR3 coding sequence is TGTGCCAGCAGCTTACCCCCGGAAAAAGAGACCCAGTACTTC. Translated, it gives CASSLPPEKETQYF.

The chain has TRBV5-5 and TRBJ1-4, with D tentatively TRBD1 (6 bases). V lost 4 bases and J 7 bases, leaving 17 bases between the germline ends. This CDR3 region has 15 residues. The V gene's germline CDR1 is SGHKS and CDR2 YYEKEE (reference sequence). This chain's CDR3 is CASSDLGGPGEKLFF. The CDR3 bases are TGTGCCAGCAGCGACCTCGGGGGGCCGGGTGAAAAACTGTTTTTT. The variable domain in full, with the rest retrieved from reference TRBV5-5 and TRBJ1-4, is DAGVTQSPTHLIKTRGQQVTLRCSPISGHKSVSWYQQVLGQGPQFIFQYYEKEERGRGNFPDRFSARQFPNYSSELNVNALLLGDSALYLCASSDLGGPGEKLFFGSGTQLSVL.

The count of this clone is one. The CDR3 sequence is CASTPSVWQNSPLHF. The CDR3, as DNA: TGTGCCAGCACCCCATCCGTATGGCAGAATTCACCCCTCCACTTT. V usage is TRBV6-5 and J usage is TRBJ1-6; D unclear. The CDR3 runs to 15 residues. V lost 7 bases and J lost 7, with 17 bases in between. Germline values: CDR1 MNHEY, CDR2 SVGAGI.

The chain is built from TRBV6-4 and TRBJ2-3, with TRBD2 identical over 9 bases. The CDR3 is made up of 19 amino acids. V was clipped by 4 bases and J by 4 bases; unmatched bases: 18. From germline, CDR1 is MRHNA and CDR2 SNTAGT. The CDR3 region has the DNA TGTGCCAGCAGTGCCTTCCCCATTAGCGGGGGTTTGAGGGCAGATACGCAGTATTTT. As protein: CASSAFPISGGLRADTQYF.

The rearrangement uses TRBV7-2 and TRBJ1-2; D possibly corresponds to TRBD1 (6 bases). The CDR3 is 15 residues long. Germline CDR1 is SGHTA and CDR2 is FQGNSA. Trimming shortened V by 7 bases and J by 4 bases, and 19 bases separated the two germline ends. CDR3: CASMPSGAYLYGYTF. In DNA, the CDR3 is TGTGCCAGCATGCCTTCAGGGGCCTACCTCTATGGCTACACCTTC.

V gene TRBV3-1 (or the pseudogene TRBV3-2) combines with J gene TRBJ2-2; 11 nucleotides align to TRBD2. The CDR3 is 17 amino acids. After removal of 3 bases from V and 1 base from J, the junction contained 4 bases not matched to a gene. Germline-derived CDR1 and CDR2 are LGHDT and YNNKEL (reference sequence). CDR3 DNA sequence: TGTGCCAGCAGCCAGGCCGGGACTAGCGGGAACACCGGGGAGCTGTTTTTT. It translates to CASSQAGTSGNTGELFF.

This clone was detected once. V and J are TRBV5-4 and TRBJ2-1, with D maybe TRBD1 (6 bases). Germline V CDR1 and CDR2: SGHNT, YYREEE (reference sequence). V lost 5 bases and J lost 7, with 16 bases in between. This CDR3 has 14 amino acids. CDR3 in DNA: TGTGCCAGCAGGCCTGGATTGACAGGTAATGAGCAGTTCTTC. Translated, it gives CASRPGLTGNEQFF. The full variable domain, in which reference TRBV5-4 and TRBJ2-1 provide the parts outside the CDR3, is ETGVTQSPTHLIKTRGQQVTLRCSSQSGHNTVSWYQQALGQGPQFIFQYYREEENGRGNFPPRFSGLQFPNYSSELNVNALELDDSALYLCASRPGLTGNEQFFGPGTRLTVL.

The gene calls are TRBV12-3 or TRBV12-4 and TRBJ2-5, with a possible D match to TRBD1 (6 bases). V shed 6 bases and J shed 4 bases, with 9 bases lying between them. The CDR3 runs 12 residues. The CDR3 coding sequence is TGTGCCAGCAGGCCCAGGGGAGAGACCCAGTACTTC. This sequence encodes CASRPRGETQYF.